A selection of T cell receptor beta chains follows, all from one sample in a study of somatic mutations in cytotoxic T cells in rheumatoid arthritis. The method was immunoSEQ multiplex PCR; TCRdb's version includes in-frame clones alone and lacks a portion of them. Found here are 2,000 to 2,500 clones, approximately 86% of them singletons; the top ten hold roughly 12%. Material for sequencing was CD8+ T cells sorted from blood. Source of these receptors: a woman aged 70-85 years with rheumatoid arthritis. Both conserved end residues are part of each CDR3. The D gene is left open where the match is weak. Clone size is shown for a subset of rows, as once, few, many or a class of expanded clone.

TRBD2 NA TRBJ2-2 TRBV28 TGTGCCAGCAGTGGACTAGCGCCGAACACCGGGGAGCTGTTTTTT CASSGLAPNTGELFF
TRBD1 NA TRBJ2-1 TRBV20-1 TGCAGCGCCAGGGGGAACAATGAGCAGTTCTTC CSARGNNEQFF
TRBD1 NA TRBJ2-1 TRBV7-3 TGTGCCAGCAGCTTAACTGGCAGGGGGAGCGGCAATGAGCAGTTCTTC CASSLTGRGSGNEQFF
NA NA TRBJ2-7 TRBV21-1 TGTGCCAGCAGCAAACGGCGGTACGAGCAGTACTTC CASSKRRYEQYF
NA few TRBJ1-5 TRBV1 TGCACCAGCAGCCGAGGGGGCTGGTGCAATCAGCCCCAGCATTTT CTSSRGGWCNQPQHF
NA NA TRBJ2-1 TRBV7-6 TGTGCCAGCAGCCTCTTTGGGCCATACAATGAGCAGTTCTTC CASSLFGPYNEQFF
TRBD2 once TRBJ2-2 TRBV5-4 TGTGCCGGGGGGAGGGGCACCGGGGAGCTGTTTTTT CAGGRGTGELFF
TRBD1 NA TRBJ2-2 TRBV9 TGTGCCAGCAGCGCACGGGACAGGGCCACCGGGGAGCTGTTTTTT CASSARDRATGELFF
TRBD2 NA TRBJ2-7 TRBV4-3 TGCGCCAGCAGCCAAGAGACCTACGGACTAGCGGGGACCTACGAGCAGTACTTC CASSQETYGLAGTYEQYF
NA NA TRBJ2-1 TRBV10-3 TGTGCCATCAGTAGAGGCTCCCTACACAATGAGCAGTTCTTC CAISRGSLHNEQFF
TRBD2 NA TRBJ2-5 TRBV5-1 TGCGCCAGCAGCTTAGATGGACTAGCGGGAACGTCGGGGACCCAGTACTTC CASSLDGLAGTSGTQYF
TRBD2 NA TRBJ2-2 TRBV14 TGTGCCAGCAGCCGAGAACCGGGACTAGCGGGGATGAACACCGGGGAGCTGTTTTTT CASSREPGLAGMNTGELFF
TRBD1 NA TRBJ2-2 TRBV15 TGTGCCACCTCAGGGACAGGGGACGCCGGGGAGCTGTTTTTT CATSGTGDAGELFF
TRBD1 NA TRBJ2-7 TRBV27 TGTGCCAGCAGTCCGGGACAGGGGGCCTACGAGCAGTACTTC CASSPGQGAYEQYF
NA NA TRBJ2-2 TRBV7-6 TGTGCCAGCAGCATGTCGACAGGGAACACCGGGGAGCTGTTTTTT CASSMSTGNTGELFF
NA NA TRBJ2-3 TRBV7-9 TGTGCCAGCAGGGACACACTGGGAAGCACAGATACGCAGTATTTT CASRDTLGSTDTQYF
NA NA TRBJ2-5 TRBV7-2 TGTGCCAGCAGCTTACCCCTCTGGGGGGAGCCCCAAGAGACCCAGTACTTC CASSLPLWGEPQETQYF
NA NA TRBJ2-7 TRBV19 TGTGCCAGTAGTATCCGGGTATTTACCTACGAGCAGTACTTC CASSIRVFTYEQYF
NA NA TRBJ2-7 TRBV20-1 TGCAGTGCCGCTTTCGGTTACGAGCAGTACTTC CSAAFGYEQYF
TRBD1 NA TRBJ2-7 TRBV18 TGTGCCAGCTCACCAGGACGACAGGGAGTTTCCTACGAGCAGTACTTC CASSPGRQGVSYEQYF
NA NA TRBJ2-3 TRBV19 TGTGCCAGTAGTGGGGGCAACACAGATACGCAGTATTTT CASSGGNTDTQYF
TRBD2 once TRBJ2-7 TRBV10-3 TGTGCCATCGGCCCTAGCGGGTCCTACGAGCAGTACTTC CAIGPSGSYEQYF
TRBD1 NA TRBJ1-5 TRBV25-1 TGTGCCAGCAGTGACGACAGGGGAGGTCAGCCCCAGCATTTT CASSDDRGGQPQHF
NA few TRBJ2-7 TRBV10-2 TGCGCCAGCACTGAACCTAGACGTCATCCTTACGAGCAGTACTTC CASTEPRRHPYEQYF
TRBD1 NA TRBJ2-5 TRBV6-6 TGTGCCAGCACTCTAAGGCAGGGGGCACGAGAGACCCAGTACTTC CASTLRQGARETQYF
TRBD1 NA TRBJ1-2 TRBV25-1 TGTGCCAGCAATCCTGGGACAGCCTATGGCTACACCTTC CASNPGTAYGYTF
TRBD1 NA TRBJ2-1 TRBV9 TGTGCCAGCAGCGAACAGGGGCACGTGAGGGATGAGCAGTTCTTC CASSEQGHVRDEQFF
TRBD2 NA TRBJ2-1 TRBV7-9 TGTGCCAGCAGTTCTAGCGGGTTTGAGCAGTTCTTC CASSSSGFEQFF
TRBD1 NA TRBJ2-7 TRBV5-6 TGTGCCAGCAGCGGAAGCGGACAGGGTTCCTACGAGCAGTACTTC CASSGSGQGSYEQYF
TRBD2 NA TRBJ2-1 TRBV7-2 TGTGCCAGCAGCTTATACAGCGGGAGTTCTGGTGAGCAGTTCTTC CASSLYSGSSGEQFF
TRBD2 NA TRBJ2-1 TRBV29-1 TGCAGCGTTACTAGCGAGAGCTCCTACAATGAGCAGTTCTTC CSVTSESSYNEQFF
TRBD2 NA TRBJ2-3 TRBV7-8 TGTGCCAGCAGCATACCGGGACTAGCAAGGGATACGCAGTATTTT CASSIPGLARDTQYF
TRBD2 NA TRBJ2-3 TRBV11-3 TGTGCCAGCAGCCTAGCGGGATCCACAGATACGCAGTATTTT CASSLAGSTDTQYF
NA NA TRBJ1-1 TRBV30 TGTGCCTGGACAGGGGAACTCTATGAAGCTTTCTTT CAWTGELYEAFF
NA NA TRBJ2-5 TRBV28 TGTGCCAGCAGTCGAGGGAGGACTCAAGAGACCCAGTACTTC CASSRGRTQETQYF
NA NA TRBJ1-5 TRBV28 TGTGCCAGCACTCCCGGGGGGAGCAATCAGCCCCAGCATTTT CASTPGGSNQPQHF
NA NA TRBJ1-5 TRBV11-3 TGTGCCAGCAGCTTAGGATCAGGGAACGGCAATCAGCCCCAGCATTTT CASSLGSGNGNQPQHF
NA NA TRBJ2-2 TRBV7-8 TGTGCCAGCAGCTCACTAGCAGTCCCCGGGGAGCTGTTTTTT CASSSLAVPGELFF
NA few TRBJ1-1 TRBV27 TGTGCCAGCAGTCAAATAGGGGGGGCTTTCACTGAAGCTTTCTTT CASSQIGGAFTEAFF
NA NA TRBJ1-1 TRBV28 TGTGCCAGCAGACCGCGGAGGAACACTGAAGCTTTCTTT CASRPRRNTEAFF
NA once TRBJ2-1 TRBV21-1 TGTGCCAGCAGTCGAAAGGTTACTAGCGGGAGTCGGGACAATGAGCAGTTCTTC CASSRKVTSGSRDNEQFF
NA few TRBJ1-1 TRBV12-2 TGTGCAAGTCGCTCCGAACAGGGAGGGAGCTCGAGAGGGGTATCCACTGAAGCTTTCTTT CASRSEQGGSSRGVSTEAFF
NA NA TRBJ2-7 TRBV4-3 TGCGCCAGCAGCCAAGAGGAAGGGGGATTGCGCGAGCAGTACTTC CASSQEEGGLREQYF
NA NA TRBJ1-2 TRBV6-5 TGTGCCAGCAGTTACGGACTAAACTTCTATGGCTACACCTTC CASSYGLNFYGYTF
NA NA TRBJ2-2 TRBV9 TGTGCCAGCAGCGCTCCTTCACTAGCCGGGGAGCTGTTTTTT CASSAPSLAGELFF
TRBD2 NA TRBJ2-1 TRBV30 TGTGCCTGGAGACTAGCGGGAGGATACAATGAGCAGTTCTTC CAWRLAGGYNEQFF
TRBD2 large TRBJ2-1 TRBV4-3 TGCGCCAGCAGCCAAGACCCCGCGGGAGGGCCCAATGAGCAGTTCTTC CASSQDPAGGPNEQFF
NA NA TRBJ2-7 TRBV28 TGTGCCAGCAGCCGACTGGGGGGAGTTGAAGAGCAGTACTTC CASSRLGGVEEQYF
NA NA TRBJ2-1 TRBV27 TGTGCCAGCAGCCTTTGGGGGGCAGGGGGTCTAAATGAGCAGTTCTTC CASSLWGAGGLNEQFF
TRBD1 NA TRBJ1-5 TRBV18 TGTGCCAGCTCACCAGACAGGGACCAGCCCCAGCATTTT CASSPDRDQPQHF
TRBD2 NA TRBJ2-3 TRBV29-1 TGCAGCGTTGAACAGTGGCAGGGCCAGCCTTGGGGCGGGAGTCCGGCAGATACGCAGTATTTT CSVEQWQGQPWGGSPADTQYF
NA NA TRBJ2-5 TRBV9 TGTGCCAGCAGCGTAGCGGGAGCGCTCCGAGAGACCCAGTACTTC CASSVAGALRETQYF
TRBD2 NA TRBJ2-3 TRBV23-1 TGCGCCAGCAGTCAAACCGCGGGAGGCACAGATACGCAGTATTTT CASSQTAGGTDTQYF
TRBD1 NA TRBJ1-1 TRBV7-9 TGTGCCAGCAGCTTTAGACAGGGAGGGAACACTGAAGCTTTCTTT CASSFRQGGNTEAFF
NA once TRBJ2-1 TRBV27 TGTGCCACCCGGGACTTGCGGGATGAGCAGTTCTTC CATRDLRDEQFF
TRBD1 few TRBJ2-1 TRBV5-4 TGTGCCAGCAGCATCCGGGACAGAACCTACAATGAGCAGTTCTTC CASSIRDRTYNEQFF
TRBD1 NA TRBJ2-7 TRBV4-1 TGCGCCAGCAGCCAAGATTTTGGGACAGGGGGCGAATGGTACGAGCAGTACTTC CASSQDFGTGGEWYEQYF